The TCR beta chain described here comes from a study of T cell responses to AZD1222 COVID-19 vaccine. Study findings and constraints: The donor cohort was predominantly white British with a female majority, and clonal diversity may have been underestimated. Spike was spanned by vaccine-associated CD4 TCRs, which were dominant at 160-218 and 743-854.

The germline CDR1 and CDR2 sequences are SGHKS and YYEKEE (reference sequence). The CDR3 is 13 amino acids. The ends were cut back, 4 bases at V and 2 bases at J, with 10 bases in the middle. Here immunoSEQ multiplex PCR was the method, and the copy in TCRdb shows in-frame clones only, minus some. Found here are roughly 130,000 clones, more than 90% of them singletons; the top ten hold 2.5% to 3.5%. Details on this clone: The antigen remains undetermined.

This clonotype was sampled from an adult in good health. V usage is TRBV5-5 and J usage is TRBJ2-7; TRBD1 or TRBD2 may be the D gene (5 bases each). This specimen was peripheral blood, taken on day 0 of AZD1222 vaccination. The CDR3 spells CASSRDGPYEQYF. The CDR3 DNA reads as TGTGCCAGCAGCAGGGACGGACCCTACGAGCAGTACTTC.